This T cell receptor beta chain was captured in a study of beta chain features in type 1 diabetes. Study results and caveats: Shortening that was moderate but significant affected the TCRB CDR3s of Type 1 diabetes patients in all four CD4+ subsets.

The junction had 1 base not matched to a gene; V was cut back by 3 bases and J by 3 bases. CDR3 length: 14 residues. Germline CDR1 reads SEHNR; CDR2 reads FQNEAQ (reference sequence). Of note for this clone: As yet, its antigen is unknown. This CDR3 is also generated by other DNA sequences in the sample.

The isolated RNA, all of it, was reverse transcribed, so expressed TCRB transcripts were what got sequenced. Assay used: immunoSEQ multiplex PCR; TCRdb lists only in-frame clones, some missing. The table lists roughly 730,000 clones, 10% to 15% of them singletons. The chain combines TRBV7-9 with TRBJ1-5; 8 bases line up with TRBD1. The sequenced sample consisted of naive CD4+ T cells from blood. The receptor was derived from a man aged 18 to 29 with type 1 diabetes. CDR3 loop: CASSLGQDNQPQHF. The CDR3 coding sequence is TGTGCCAGCAGCTTGGGACAGGACAATCAGCCCCAGCATTTT. The full variable domain, in which reference TRBV7-9 and TRBJ1-5 provide the parts outside the CDR3, is DTGVSQNPRHKITKRGQNVTFRCDPISEHNRLYWYRQTLGQGPEFLTYFQNEAQLEKSRLLSDRFSAERPKGSFSTLEIQRTEQGDSAMYLCASSLGQDNQPQHFGDGTRLSIL.